This T cell receptor (beta chain) was recovered during a study of molecular identifiers for immune sequencing clone quantification. In the study overall: For replicates, RNA isolated from about 20,000 or 100,000 naive CD8 cells was divided into five portions, of which four were sequenced. Whole-study findings and limits: For effector cells, clones above 20 RNA copies held over 99% of molecules; for naive cells, under 1%.

Sorted inputs of roughly 18,000 to 1,100,000 cells, with 10%, 30% or 50% RNA, yielded naive CD8 libraries. Sorting selected naive CD8 T cells with a CD8+CD4-CCR7+CD45RA+ phenotype. Comment on this clonotype: Its antigen is as yet unknown.

Germline values: CDR1 MGHDK, CDR2 SYGVNS. This CDR3 is 16 amino acids long. V lost 10 bases, J lost 4 bases, and 13 bases stayed unmatched. One entry per CDR3 protein results from TCRdb running MiXCR on the PCR reads. The table has some 590,000 distinct CDR3 sequences, about 25% seen once. The clonotype comes from a human donor in good health. Some libraries in this study had Jurkat cell RNA spiked in. The chain recombines TRBV25-1 with TRBJ2-2, with 9 nucleotides matching TRBD1. Source material: naive CD8+ T cells from blood, with Jurkat cell RNA spiked in. Subset defined: FACS-sorted CD8+CD4-CCR7+CD45RA+ naive T cells. The CDR3 DNA is TGTGCCACTACGGAGGGGGACAGGGCTTTCACCGGGGAGCTGTTTTTT. Encoded protein: CATTEGDRAFTGELFF.